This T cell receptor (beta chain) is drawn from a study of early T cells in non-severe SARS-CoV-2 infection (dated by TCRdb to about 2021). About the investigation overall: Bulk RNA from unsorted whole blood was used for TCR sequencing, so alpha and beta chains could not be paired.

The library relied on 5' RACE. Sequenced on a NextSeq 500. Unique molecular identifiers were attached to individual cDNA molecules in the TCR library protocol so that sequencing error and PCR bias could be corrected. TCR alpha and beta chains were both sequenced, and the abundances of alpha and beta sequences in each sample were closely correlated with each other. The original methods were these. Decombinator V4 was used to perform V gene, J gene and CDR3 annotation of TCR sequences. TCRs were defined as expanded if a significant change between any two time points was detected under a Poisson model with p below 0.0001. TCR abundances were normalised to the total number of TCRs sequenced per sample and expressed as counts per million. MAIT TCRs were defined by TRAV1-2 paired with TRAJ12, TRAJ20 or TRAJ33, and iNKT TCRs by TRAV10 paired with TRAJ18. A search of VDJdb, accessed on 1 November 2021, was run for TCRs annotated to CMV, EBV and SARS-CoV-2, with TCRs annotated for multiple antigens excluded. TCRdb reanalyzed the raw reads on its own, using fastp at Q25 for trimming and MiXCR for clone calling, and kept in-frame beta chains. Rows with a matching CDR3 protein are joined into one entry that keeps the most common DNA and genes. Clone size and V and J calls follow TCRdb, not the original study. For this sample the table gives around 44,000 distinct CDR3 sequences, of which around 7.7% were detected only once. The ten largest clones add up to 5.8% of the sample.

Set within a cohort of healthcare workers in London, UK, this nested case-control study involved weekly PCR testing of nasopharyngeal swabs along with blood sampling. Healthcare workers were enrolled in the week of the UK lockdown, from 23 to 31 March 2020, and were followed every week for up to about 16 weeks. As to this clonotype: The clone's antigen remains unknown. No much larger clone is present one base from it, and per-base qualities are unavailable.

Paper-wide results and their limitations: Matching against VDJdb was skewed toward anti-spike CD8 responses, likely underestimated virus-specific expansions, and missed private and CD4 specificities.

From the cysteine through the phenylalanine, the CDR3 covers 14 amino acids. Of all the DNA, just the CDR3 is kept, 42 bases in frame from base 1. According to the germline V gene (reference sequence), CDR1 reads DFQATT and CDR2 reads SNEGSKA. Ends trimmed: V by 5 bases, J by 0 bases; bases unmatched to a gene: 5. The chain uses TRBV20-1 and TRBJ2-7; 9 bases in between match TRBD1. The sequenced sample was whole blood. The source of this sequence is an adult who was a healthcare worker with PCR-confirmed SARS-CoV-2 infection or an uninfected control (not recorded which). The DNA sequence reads TGCAGTGCTTCCGGGACAGGGAGCTCCTACGAGCAGTACTTC. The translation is CSASGTGSSYEQYF.